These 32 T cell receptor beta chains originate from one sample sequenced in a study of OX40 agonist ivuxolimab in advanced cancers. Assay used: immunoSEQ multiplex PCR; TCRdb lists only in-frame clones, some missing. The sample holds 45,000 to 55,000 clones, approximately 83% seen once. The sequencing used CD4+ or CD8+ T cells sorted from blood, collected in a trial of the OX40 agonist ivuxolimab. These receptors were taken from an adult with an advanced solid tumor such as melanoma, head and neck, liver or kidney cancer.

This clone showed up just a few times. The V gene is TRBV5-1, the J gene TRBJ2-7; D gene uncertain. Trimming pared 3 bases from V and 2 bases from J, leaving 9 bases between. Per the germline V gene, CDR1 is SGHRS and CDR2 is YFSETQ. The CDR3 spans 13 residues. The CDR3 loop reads CASSSRAAYEQYF. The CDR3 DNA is TGCGCCAGCAGCTCAAGGGCAGCCTACGAGCAGTACTTC.

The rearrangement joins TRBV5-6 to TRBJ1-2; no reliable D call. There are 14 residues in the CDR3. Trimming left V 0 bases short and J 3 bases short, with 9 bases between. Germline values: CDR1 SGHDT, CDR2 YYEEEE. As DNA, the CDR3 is TGTGCCAGCAGCTTGGTACAGCAAGACTATGGCTACACCTTC. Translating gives CASSLVQQDYGYTF.

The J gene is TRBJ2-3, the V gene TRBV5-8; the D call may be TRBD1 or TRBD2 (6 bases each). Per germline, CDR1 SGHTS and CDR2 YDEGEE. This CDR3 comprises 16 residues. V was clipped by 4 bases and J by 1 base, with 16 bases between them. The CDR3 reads CASSPEGVRGTDTQYF. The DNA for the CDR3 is TGTGCCAGCAGCCCGGAGGGGGTGCGGGGCACAGATACGCAGTATTTT. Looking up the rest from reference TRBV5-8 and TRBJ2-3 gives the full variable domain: EAGVTQSPTHLIKTRGQQATLRCSPISGHTSVYWYQQALGLGLQFLLWYDEGEERNRGNFPPRFSGRQFPNYSSELNVNALELEDSALYLCASSPEGVRGTDTQYFGPGTRLTVL.

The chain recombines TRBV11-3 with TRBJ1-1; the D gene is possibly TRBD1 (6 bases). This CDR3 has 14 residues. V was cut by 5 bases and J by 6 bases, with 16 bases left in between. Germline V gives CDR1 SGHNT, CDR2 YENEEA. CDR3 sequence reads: CASSPGRGHAEAFF. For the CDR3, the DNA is TGTGCCAGCAGCCCCGGACGGGGGCACGCTGAAGCTTTCTTT.

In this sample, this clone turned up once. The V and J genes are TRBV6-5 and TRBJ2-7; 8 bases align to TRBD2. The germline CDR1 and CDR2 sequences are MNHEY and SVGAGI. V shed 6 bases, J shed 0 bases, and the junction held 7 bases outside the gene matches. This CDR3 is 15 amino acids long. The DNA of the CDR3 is TGTGCCAGCAGGACCTGGCGGGGGGCCTCCTACGAGCAGTACTTC. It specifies CASRTWRGASYEQYF.

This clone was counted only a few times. CDR3 protein: CASSMNQSNSPLHF. For the CDR3, the DNA is TGTGCCAGCAGTATGAACCAATCCAATTCACCCCTCCACTTT. This chain joins TRBV27 and TRBJ1-6; D call uncertain. V lost 5 bases and J lost 7, with 12 bases in between. CDR3 length: 14 residues. Germline V gives CDR1 MNHEY, CDR2 SMNVEV (reference sequence).

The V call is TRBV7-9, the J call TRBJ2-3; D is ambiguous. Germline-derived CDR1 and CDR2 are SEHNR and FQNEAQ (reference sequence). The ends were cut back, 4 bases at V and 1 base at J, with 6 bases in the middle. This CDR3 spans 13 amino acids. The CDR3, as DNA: TGTGCCAGCAGCTGGGTGGGCACAGATACGCAGTATTTT. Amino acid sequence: CASSWVGTDTQYF.

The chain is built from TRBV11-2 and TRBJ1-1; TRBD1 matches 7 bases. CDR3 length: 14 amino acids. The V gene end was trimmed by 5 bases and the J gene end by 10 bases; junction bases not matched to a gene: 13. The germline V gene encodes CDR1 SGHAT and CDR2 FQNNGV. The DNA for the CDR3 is TGTGCCAGCAGCCGCCGGGACAGCGATAGGGGAGCTTTCTTT. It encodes CASSRRDSDRGAFF. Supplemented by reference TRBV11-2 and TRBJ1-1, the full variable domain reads EAGVAQSPRYKIIEKRQSVAFWCNPISGHATLYWYQQILGQGPKLLIQFQNNGVVDDSQLPKDRFSAERLKGVDSTLKIQPAKLEDSAVYLCASSRRDSDRGAFFGQGTRLTVV.

The CDR3 reads CASSQEGMSGGPDTQYF. CDR3 bases: TGTGCCAGCAGCCAAGAGGGAATGAGCGGGGGGCCAGATACGCAGTATTTT. This chain connects TRBV4-2 to TRBJ2-3; 9 positions match TRBD2. The trim removed 0 bases at V and 4 bases at J, leaving 8 bases unmatched. Germline lookup yields CDR1 LGHNA and CDR2 YNFKEQ. The CDR3 runs to 17 residues.

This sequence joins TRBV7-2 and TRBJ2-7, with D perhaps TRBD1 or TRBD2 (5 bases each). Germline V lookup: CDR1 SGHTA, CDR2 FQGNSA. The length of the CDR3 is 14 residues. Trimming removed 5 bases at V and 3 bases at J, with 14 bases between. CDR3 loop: CASSPGRTFYEQYF. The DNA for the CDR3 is TGTGCCAGCAGCCCGGGACGGACTTTCTACGAGCAGTACTTC.

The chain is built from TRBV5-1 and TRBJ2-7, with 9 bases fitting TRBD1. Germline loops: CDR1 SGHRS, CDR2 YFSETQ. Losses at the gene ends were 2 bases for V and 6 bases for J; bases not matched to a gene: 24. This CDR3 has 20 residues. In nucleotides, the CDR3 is TGCGCCAGCAGCTTCCACGGGACAGGGCTCCTAATTCCTCCTTCGTGCGAGCAGTACTTC. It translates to CASSFHGTGLLIPPSCEQYF. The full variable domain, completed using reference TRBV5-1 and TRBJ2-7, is KAGVTQTPRYLIKTRGQQVTLSCSPISGHRSVSWYQQTPGQGLQFLFEYFSETQRNKGNFPGRFSGRQFSNSRSEMNVSTLELGDSALYLCASSFHGTGLLIPPSCEQYFGPGTRLTVT.

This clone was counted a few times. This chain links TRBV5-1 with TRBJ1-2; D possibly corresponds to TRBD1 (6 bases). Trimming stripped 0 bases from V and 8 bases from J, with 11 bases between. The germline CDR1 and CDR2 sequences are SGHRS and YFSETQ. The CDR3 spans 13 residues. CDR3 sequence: CASSLAGRGGYTF. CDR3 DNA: TGCGCCAGCAGCTTGGCTGGCAGGGGCGGCTACACCTTC.

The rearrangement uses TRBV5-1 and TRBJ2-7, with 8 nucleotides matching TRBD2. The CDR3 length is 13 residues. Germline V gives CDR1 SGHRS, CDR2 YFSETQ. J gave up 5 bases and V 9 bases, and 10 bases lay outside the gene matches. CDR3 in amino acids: CAIFSGGSHEQYF. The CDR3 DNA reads TGCGCCATCTTTTCGGGGGGGAGCCACGAGCAGTACTTC.

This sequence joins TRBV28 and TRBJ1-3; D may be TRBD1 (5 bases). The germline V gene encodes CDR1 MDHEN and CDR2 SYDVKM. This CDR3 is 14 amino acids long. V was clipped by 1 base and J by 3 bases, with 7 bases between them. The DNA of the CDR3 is TGTGCCAGCAGTTTATATGGGGGTGGAAACACCATATATTTT. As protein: CASSLYGGGNTIYF.

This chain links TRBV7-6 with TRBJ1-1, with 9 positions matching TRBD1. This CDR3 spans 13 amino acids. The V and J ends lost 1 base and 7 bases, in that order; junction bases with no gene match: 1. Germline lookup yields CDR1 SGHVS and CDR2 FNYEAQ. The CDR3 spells CASSLGQGVEAFF. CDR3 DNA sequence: TGTGCCAGCAGCTTAGGACAGGGGGTTGAAGCTTTCTTT.

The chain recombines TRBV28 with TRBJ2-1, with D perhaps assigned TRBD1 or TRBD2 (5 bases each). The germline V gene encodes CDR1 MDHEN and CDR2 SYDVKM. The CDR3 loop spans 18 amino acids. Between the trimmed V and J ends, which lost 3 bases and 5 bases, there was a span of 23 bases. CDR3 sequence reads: CASSFEPLDRDGNNEQFF. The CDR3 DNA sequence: TGTGCCAGCAGTTTCGAGCCCCTGGACCGGGACGGCAACAATGAGCAGTTCTTC. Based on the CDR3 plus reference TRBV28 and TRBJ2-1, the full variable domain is DVKVTQSSRYLVKRTGEKVFLECVQDMDHENMFWYRQDPGLGLRLIYFSYDVKMKEKGDIPEGYSVSREKKERFSLILESASTNQTSMYLCASSFEPLDRDGNNEQFFGPGTRLTVL.

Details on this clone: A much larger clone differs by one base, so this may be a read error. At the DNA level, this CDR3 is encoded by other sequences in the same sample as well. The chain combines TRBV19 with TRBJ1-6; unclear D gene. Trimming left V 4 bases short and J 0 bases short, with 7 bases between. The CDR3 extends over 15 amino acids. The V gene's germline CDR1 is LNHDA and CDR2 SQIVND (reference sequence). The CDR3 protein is CASSSGRSYNSPLHF. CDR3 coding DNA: TGTGCCAGTAGTAGTGGTCGCTCCTATAATTCACCCCTCCACTTT.

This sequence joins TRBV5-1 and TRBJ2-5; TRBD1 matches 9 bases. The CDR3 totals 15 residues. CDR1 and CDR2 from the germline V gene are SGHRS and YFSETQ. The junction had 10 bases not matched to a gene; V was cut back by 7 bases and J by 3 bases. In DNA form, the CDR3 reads TGCGCCAGCTCCTCAGGTGGGGACAGGGAAGAGACCCAGTACTTC. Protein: CASSSGGDREETQYF.

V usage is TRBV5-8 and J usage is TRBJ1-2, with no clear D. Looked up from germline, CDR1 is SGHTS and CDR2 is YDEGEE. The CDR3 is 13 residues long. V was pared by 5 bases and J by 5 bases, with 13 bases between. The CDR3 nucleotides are TGTGCCAGCAGGTTCAACGCGCAGTATGGCTACACCTTC. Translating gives CASRFNAQYGYTF. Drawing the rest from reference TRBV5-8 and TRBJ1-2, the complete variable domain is EAGVTQSPTHLIKTRGQQATLRCSPISGHTSVYWYQQALGLGLQFLLWYDEGEERNRGNFPPRFSGRQFPNYSSELNVNALELEDSALYLCASRFNAQYGYTFGSGTRLTVV.

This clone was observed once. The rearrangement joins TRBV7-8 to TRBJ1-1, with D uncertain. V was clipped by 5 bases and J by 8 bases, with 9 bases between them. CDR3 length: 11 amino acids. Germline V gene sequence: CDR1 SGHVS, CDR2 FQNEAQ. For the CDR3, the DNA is TGTGCCAGCAGCCCCACTTTAGAAGCTTTCTTT. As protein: CASSPTLEAFF.

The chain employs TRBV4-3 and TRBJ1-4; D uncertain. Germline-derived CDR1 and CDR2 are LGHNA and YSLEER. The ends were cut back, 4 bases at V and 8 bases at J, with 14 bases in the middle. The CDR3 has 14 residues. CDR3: CASSLRSGGEKLFF. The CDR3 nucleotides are TGCGCCAGCAGCCTAAGGTCCGGCGGGGAAAAACTGTTTTTT.

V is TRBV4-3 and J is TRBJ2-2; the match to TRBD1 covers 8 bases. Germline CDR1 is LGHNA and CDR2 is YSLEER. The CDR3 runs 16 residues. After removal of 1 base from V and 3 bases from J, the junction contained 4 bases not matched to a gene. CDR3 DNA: TGCGCCAGCAGCCAAGGACAGGGGTCCTACACCGGGGAGCTGTTTTTT. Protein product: CASSQGQGSYTGELFF.

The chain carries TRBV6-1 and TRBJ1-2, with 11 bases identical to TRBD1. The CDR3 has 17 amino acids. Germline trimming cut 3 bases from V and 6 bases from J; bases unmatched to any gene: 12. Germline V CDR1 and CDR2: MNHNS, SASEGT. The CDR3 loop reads CASSEVWDRGIRNGYTF. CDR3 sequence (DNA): TGTGCCAGCAGTGAGGTTTGGGACAGGGGGATTCGGAATGGCTACACCTTC.

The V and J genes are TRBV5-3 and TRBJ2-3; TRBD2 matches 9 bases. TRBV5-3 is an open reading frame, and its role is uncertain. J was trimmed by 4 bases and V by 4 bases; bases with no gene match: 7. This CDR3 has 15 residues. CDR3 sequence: CARSTGLAGSDTQYF. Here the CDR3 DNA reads TGTGCCAGAAGCACGGGACTAGCAGGTTCAGATACGCAGTATTTT.

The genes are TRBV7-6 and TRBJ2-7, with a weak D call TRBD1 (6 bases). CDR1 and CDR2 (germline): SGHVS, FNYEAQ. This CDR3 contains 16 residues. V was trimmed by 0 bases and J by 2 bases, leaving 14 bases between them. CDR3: CASSLAVSRTAYEQYF. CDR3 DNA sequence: TGTGCCAGCAGCTTAGCGGTGTCTCGGACAGCCTACGAGCAGTACTTC. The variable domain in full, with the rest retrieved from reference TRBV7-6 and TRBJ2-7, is GAGVSQSPRYKVTKRGQDVALRCDPISGHVSLYWYRQALGQGPEFLTYFNYEAQQDKSGLPNDRFSAERPEGSISTLTIQRTEQRDSAMYRCASSLAVSRTAYEQYFGPGTRLTVT.

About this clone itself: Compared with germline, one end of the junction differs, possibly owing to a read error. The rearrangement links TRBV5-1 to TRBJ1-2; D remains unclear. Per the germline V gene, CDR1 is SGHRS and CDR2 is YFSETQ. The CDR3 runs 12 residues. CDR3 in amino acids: CASSLSNYGYTF. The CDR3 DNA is TGTGCCAGCAGCTTATCTAACTATGGCTACACCTTC. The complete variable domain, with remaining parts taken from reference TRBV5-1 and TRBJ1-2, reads KAGVTQTPRYLIKTRGQQVTLSCSPISGHRSVSWYQQTPGQGLQFLFEYFSETQRNKGNFPGRFSGRQFSNSRSEMNVSTLELGDSALYLCASSLSNYGYTFGSGTRLTVV.

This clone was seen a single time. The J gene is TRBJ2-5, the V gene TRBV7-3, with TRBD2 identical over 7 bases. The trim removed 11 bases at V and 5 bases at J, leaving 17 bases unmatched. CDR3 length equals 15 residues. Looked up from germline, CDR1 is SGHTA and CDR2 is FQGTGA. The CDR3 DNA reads TGTGCCCCCACGGGAGGACATAATTCCCGGGAGACCCAGTACTTC. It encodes CAPTGGHNSRETQYF.

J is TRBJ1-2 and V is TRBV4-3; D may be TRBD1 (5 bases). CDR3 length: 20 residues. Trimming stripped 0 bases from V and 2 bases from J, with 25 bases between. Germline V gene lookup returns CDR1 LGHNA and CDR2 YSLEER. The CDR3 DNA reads TGCGCCAGCAGCCAAGAGGGATCTGGTTGGGACGACGAACACAACTATGGCTACACCTTC. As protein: CASSQEGSGWDDEHNYGYTF.

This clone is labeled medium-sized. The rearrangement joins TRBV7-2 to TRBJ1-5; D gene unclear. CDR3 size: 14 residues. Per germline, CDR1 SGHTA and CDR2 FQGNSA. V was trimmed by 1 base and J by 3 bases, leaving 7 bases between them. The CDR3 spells CASSLGQVNQPQHF. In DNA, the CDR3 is TGTGCCAGCAGCTTAGGGCAGGTCAATCAGCCCCAGCATTTT.

CDR3 DNA sequence: TGTGCCAGCAGCCTCCCAACCGGCGTGGAGACCCAGTACTTC. Amino acid sequence: CASSLPTGVETQYF. The genes are TRBV5-5 and TRBJ2-5; unclear D gene. CDR1 SGHKS and CDR2 YYEKEE come from the germline V gene (reference sequence). With 4 bases removed from V and 5 bases from J, the gap between germline ends came to 15 bases. The CDR3 is 14 amino acids. Variable domain in full (rest from reference TRBV5-5 and TRBJ2-5): DAGVTQSPTHLIKTRGQQVTLRCSPISGHKSVSWYQQVLGQGPQFIFQYYEKEERGRGNFPDRFSARQFPNYSSELNVNALLLGDSALYLCASSLPTGVETQYFGPGTRLLVL.

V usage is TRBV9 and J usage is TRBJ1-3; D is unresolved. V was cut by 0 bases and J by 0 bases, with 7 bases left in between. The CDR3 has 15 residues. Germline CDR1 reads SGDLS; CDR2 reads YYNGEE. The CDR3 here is CASSVALTSGNTIYF. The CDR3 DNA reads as TGTGCCAGCAGCGTAGCCCTAACCTCTGGAAACACCATATATTTT.

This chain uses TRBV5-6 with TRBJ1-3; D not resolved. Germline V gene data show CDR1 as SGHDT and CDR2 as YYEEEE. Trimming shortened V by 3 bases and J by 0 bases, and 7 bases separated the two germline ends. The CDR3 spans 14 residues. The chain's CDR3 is CASSSPNSGNTIYF. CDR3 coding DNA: TGTGCCAGCAGCTCCCCCAACTCTGGAAACACCATATATTTT. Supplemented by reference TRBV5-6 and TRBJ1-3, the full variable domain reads DAGVTQSPTHLIKTRGQQVTLRCSPKSGHDTVSWYQQALGQGPQFIFQYYEEEERQRGNFPDRFSGHQFPNYSSELNVNALLLGDSALYLCASSSPNSGNTIYFGEGSWLTVV.